This T cell receptor beta chain derives from a study of T-cell reconstitution after alpha-beta-depleted transplantation in children. This clonotype was found many times. Preparation of the TCRbeta library used unique molecular identifiers. In TCRdb, the PCR reads were re-called with MiXCR into one record per CDR3 protein. The sample contains a few hundred thousand distinct CDR3 sequences, around 10% of which appear only once. Germline V gene lookup returns CDR1 DFQATT and CDR2 SNEGSKA (reference sequence). With V trimmed by 6 bases and J by 1 base, 1 base remained unmatched. This CDR3 region has 12 residues.

The source was PBMCs from the stem cell graft donor, collected from the stem cell graft. V and J are TRBV20-1 and TRBJ2-5; 8 nucleotides match TRBD2. The sequence came from a human donor who donated a stem cell graft to a child with acute lymphoblastic leukemia. The CDR3 spells CSAGTSQETQYF. CDR3 in DNA: TGCAGTGCCGGGACTAGCCAAGAGACCCAGTACTTC.